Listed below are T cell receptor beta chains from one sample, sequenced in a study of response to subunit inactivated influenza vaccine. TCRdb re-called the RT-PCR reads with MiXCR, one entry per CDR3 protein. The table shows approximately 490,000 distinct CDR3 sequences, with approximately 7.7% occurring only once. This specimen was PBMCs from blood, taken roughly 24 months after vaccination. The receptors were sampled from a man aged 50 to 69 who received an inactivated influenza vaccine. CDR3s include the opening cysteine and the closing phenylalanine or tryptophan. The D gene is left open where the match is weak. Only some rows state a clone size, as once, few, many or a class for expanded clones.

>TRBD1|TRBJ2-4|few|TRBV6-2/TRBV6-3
CASSYFRQGENIQYF
TGTGCCAGCAGTTACTTTAGGCAGGGGGAAAACATTCAGTACTTC
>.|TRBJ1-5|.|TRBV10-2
CASSEQAPSNQPQHF
TGCGCCAGCAGTGAGCAAGCCCCTAGCAATCAGCCCCAGCATTTT
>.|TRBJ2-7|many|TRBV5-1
CASSDSVSYEQYF
TGCGCCAGCAGCGATTCGGTTTCCTACGAGCAGTACTTC
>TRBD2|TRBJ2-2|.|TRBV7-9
CASSLAPASGTGELFF
TGTGCCAGCAGCTTAGCGCCGGCTAGCGGGACCGGGGAGCTGTTTTTT
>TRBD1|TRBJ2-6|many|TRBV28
CASSLTGAGANVLTF
TGTGCCAGCAGTCTAACAGGGGCTGGGGCCAACGTCCTGACTTTC
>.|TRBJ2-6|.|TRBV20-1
CSASNLQGSGANVLTF
TGCAGTGCTTCCAACCTCCAGGGGTCTGGGGCCAACGTCCTGACTTTC
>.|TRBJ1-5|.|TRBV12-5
CASGLVTGSRQHF
TGTGCTAGTGGTTTGGTAACCGGGAGTCGACAGCATTTT
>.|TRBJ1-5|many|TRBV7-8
CASSLGGYGNQPQHF
TGTGCCAGCAGCTTAGGAGGGTACGGCAATCAGCCCCAGCATTTT
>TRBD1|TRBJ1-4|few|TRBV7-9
CASSSRQGAQEKLFF
TGTGCCAGCAGCTCCCGACAGGGGGCGCAGGAAAAACTGTTTTTT
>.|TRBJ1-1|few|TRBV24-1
CATSRGTEAFF
TGTGCCACCAGTAGGGGGACCGAAGCTTTCTTT
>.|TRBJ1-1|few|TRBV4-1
CASSQVYNTEAFF
TGCGCCAGCAGCCAAGTCTACAACACTGAAGCTTTCTTT
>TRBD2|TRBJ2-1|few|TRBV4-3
CASSQGGVAGGHNEQFF
TGCGCCAGCAGCCAAGGAGGAGTAGCGGGGGGGCACAATGAGCAGTTCTTC
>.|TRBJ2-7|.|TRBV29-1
CSFEGPGAPHEQYF
TGCAGCTTTGAAGGTCCGGGGGCGCCCCACGAGCAGTACTTC
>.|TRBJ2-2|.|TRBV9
CASSLASEAGTGELFF
TGTGCCAGCAGCCTCGCTTCGGAGGCCGGAACCGGGGAGCTGTTTTTT
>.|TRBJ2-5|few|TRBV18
CASSPPTGLQETQYF
TGTGCCAGCTCACCCCCGACTGGACTCCAAGAGACCCAGTACTTC
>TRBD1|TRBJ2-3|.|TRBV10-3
CAISLGRGPSDTQYF
TGTGCCATCAGCCTCGGAAGGGGGCCTTCAGATACGCAGTATTTT
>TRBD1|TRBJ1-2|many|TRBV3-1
CASSTQGARGGYTF
TGTGCCAGCAGCACCCAGGGGGCGAGAGGTGGCTACACCTTC
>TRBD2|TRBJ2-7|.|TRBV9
CASSVGRRGDYEQYF
TGTGCCAGCAGCGTTGGTAGGCGGGGGGATTACGAGCAGTACTTC
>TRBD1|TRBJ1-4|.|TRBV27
CASTPIGTGNGEKLFF
TGTGCCAGCACCCCTATTGGGACAGGCAACGGTGAAAAACTGTTTTTT
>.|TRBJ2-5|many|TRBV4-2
CASSHPSMIRGGPRAQYF
TGTGCCAGCAGCCACCCCTCGATGATCCGGGGCGGCCCCAGGGCCCAGTACTTC
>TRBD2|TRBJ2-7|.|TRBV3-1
CASSQATTSATYEQYF
TGTGCCAGCAGCCAAGCAACGACTAGCGCGACCTACGAGCAGTACTTC
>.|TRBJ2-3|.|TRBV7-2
CASSLVPGYTDTQYF
TGTGCCAGCAGCTTAGTTCCGGGTTACACAGATACGCAGTATTTT
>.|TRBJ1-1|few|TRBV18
CASSAQNRNTEAFF
TGTGCCAGCTCAGCTCAAAATCGGAACACTGAAGCTTTCTTT
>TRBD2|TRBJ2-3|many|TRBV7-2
CASSLSFQRGTTDTQYF
TGTGCCAGCAGCTTGTCTTTTCAGCGGGGGACCACAGATACGCAGTATTTT
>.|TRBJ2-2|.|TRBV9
CASSESHSRGNGELFF
TGTGCCAGCAGCGAATCCCATTCCAGGGGTAACGGGGAGCTGTTTTTT
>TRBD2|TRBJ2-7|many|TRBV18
CASSPKLPGLAGISYEQYF
TGTGCCAGCTCACCCAAACTACCGGGACTAGCGGGAATCTCCTACGAGCAGTACTTC
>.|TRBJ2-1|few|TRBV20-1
CSARDPSSSYNEQFF
TGCAGTGCTAGAGATCCCTCGAGCTCCTACAATGAGCAGTTCTTC
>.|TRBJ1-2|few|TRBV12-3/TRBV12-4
CASSLVPGHGYTF
TGTGCCAGCAGTTTAGTTCCGGGACATGGCTACACCTTC
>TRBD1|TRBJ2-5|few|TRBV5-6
CASSSRTGNPGETQYF
TGTGCCAGCAGCTCCCGGACAGGCAACCCGGGGGAGACCCAGTACTTC
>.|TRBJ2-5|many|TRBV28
CASSLIETQYF
TGTGCCAGCAGTTTGATAGAGACCCAGTACTTC
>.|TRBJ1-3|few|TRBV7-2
CASSVSQVSGNTIYF
TGTGCCAGCAGCGTCAGTCAGGTCTCTGGAAACACCATATATTTT
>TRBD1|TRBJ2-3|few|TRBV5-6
CASEGQKSLWDTQYF
TGTGCCAGCGAGGGACAGAAAAGCCTTTGGGATACGCAGTATTTT
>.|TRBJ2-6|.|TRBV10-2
CASSDRGYSGANVLTF
TGCGCCAGCAGTGATAGAGGCTACTCTGGGGCCAACGTCCTGACTTTC
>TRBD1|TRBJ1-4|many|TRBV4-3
CASSQEGQGNEKLFF
TGCGCCAGCAGCCAAGAGGGACAGGGGAATGAAAAACTGTTTTTT
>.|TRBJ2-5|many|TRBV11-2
CASSRGAQETQYF
TGTGCCAGCAGTCGGGGGGCCCAAGAGACCCAGTACTTC
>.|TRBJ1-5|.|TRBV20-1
CSARDREAPQPQHF
TGCAGTGCTAGAGATCGCGAGGCCCCGCAGCCCCAGCATTTT
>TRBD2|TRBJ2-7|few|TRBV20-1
CSLSLASGRNKFEQYF
TGCAGCTTATCCCTTGCTAGCGGGAGAAATAAGTTCGAGCAGTACTTC
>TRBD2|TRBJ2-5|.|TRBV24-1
CATSDARLASEETQYF
TGTGCCACCAGTGACGCCCGACTAGCTTCGGAGGAGACCCAGTACTTC
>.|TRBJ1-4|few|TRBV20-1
CSARGDEKLFF
TGCAGTGCTAGGGGGGATGAAAAACTGTTTTTT
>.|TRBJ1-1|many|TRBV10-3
CAISEGEYTEAFF
TGTGCCATCAGTGAGGGGGAGTACACTGAAGCTTTCTTT
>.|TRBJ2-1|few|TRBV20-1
CSAKLGWAEQFF
TGCAGTGCGAAACTCGGATGGGCTGAGCAGTTCTTC
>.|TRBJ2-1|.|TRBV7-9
CASRKLYNEQFF
TGTGCCAGCAGGAAATTATACAATGAGCAGTTCTTC
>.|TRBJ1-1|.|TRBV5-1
CASSADRTEAFF
TGCGCCAGCAGCGCCGACAGGACTGAAGCTTTCTTT
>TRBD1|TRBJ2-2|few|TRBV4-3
CASSQAGTGRPGELFF
TGCGCCAGCAGCCAAGCGGGGACAGGACGACCCGGGGAGCTGTTTTTT
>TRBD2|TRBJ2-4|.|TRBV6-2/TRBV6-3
CASSPWGGAKNIQYF
TGTGCCAGCAGTCCCTGGGGAGGGGCCAAAAACATTCAGTACTTC
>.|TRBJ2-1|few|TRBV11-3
CASSSGVGSGNEQFF
TGTGCCAGCAGCTCAGGGGTAGGGTCCGGCAATGAGCAGTTCTTC
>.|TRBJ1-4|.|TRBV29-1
CSVGTSLYNEKLFF
TGCAGCGTGGGGACAAGCCTTTATAATGAAAAACTGTTTTTT